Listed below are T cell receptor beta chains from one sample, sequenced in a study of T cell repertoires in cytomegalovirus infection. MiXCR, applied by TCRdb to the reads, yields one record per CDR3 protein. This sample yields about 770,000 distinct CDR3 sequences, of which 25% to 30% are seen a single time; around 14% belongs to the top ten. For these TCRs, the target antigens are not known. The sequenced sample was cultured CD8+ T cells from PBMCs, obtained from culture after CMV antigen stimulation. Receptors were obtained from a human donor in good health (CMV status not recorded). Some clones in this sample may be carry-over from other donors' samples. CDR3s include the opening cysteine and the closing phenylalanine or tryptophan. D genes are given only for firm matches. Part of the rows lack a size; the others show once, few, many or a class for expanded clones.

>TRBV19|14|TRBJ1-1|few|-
CASTPGGFGTEAFF
TGTGCCAGTACCCCCGGCGGGTTTGGGACTGAAGCTTTCTTT
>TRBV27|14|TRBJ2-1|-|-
CASWDPGTLNEQFF
TGTGCCAGTTGGGACCCCGGGACTCTCAATGAGCAGTTCTTC
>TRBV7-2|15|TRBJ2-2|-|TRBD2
CASSLVGGSPGELFF
TGTGCCAGCAGCTTAGTTGGCGGGAGCCCCGGGGAGCTGTTTTTT
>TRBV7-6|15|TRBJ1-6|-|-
CASSLAARRSSPLHF
TGTGCCAGCAGCTTAGCGGCCAGGAGGTCTTCACCCCTCCACTTT
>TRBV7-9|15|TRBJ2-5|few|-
CASSLSRDTEETQYF
TGTGCCAGCAGCTTGAGCCGGGACACCGAGGAGACCCAGTACTTC
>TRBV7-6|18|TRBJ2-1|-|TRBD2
CASSLNPLTSGGEDEQFF
TGTGCCAGCAGCTTAAATCCCCTGACTAGCGGGGGTGAGGATGAGCAGTTCTTC
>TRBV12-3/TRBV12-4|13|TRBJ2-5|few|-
CASSFLYQETQYF
TGTGCCAGCAGTTTCCTGTACCAAGAGACCCAGTACTTC
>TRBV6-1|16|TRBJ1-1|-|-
CASRPFPGPSGTEAFF
TGTGCCAGCAGACCCTTTCCGGGACCAAGTGGCACTGAAGCTTTCTTT
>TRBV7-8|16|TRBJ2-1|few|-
CASRTTGRGSYNEQFF
TGTGCCAGCAGAACAACAGGAAGGGGCTCCTACAATGAGCAGTTCTTC
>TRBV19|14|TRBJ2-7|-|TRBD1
CASNDRAGLYEQYF
TGTGCCAGTAACGACAGGGCAGGTCTCTACGAGCAGTACTTC
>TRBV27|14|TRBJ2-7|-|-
CASSFLDRVYEQYF
TGTGCCAGCAGTTTTTTAGACAGAGTCTACGAGCAGTACTTC
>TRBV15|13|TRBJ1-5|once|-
CATSRDRVQPQHF
TGTGCCACCAGCAGAGATAGGGTTCAGCCCCAGCATTTT
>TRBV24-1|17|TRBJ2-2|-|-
CATSDLTISRDTGELFF
TGTGCCACCAGTGACCTAACTATTTCGCGGGACACCGGGGAGCTGTTTTTT
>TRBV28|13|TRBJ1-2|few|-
CASSTTTDYGYTF
TGTGCCAGCAGTACCACGACGGATTATGGCTACACCTTC
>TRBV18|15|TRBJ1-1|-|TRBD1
CASSDYPGGDTEAFF
TGTGCCAGCTCAGACTACCCAGGGGGAGACACTGAAGCTTTCTTT